This is a list of T cell receptor beta chains from one sample in a study of blood T cell repertoires in COVID-19. Measured with immunoSEQ multiplex PCR; TCRdb has only the in-frame clones, and not every one. The sample carries 120,000 or so clones, about 90% recorded once. Material: peripheral blood. The receptors stem from a woman aged 60 to 75 with COVID-19, enrolled during active disease. CDR3s include the opening cysteine and the closing phenylalanine or tryptophan. D genes are given only for firm matches.

cdr3_length,j_call,d_call,v_call,cdr3_nt,cdr3_aa
16,TRBJ1-5,NA,TRBV19,TGTGCCAGTACCCCTTCGGGGGGGTCAGGCAATCAGCCCCAGCATTTT,CASTPSGGSGNQPQHF
14,TRBJ1-1,NA,TRBV5-1,TGCGCCAGCAGCTTAAGGACACGGAACACTGAAGCTTTCTTT,CASSLRTRNTEAFF
15,TRBJ2-7,TRBD2,TRBV6-5,TGTGCCAGCAGTTACGGGGGGGATGCCTCCTACGAGCAGTACTTC,CASSYGGDASYEQYF
15,TRBJ1-3,NA,TRBV3-1/TRBV3-2,TGTGCCAGCAATTCTCGGGGGGTACTTGGAAACACCATATATTTT,CASNSRGVLGNTIYF
14,TRBJ2-7,TRBD1,TRBV5-1,TGCGCCAGCAGCCAACCGGGACAGGCCTACGAGCAGTACTTC,CASSQPGQAYEQYF
15,TRBJ1-5,NA,TRBV18,TGTGCCAGCTCACCGGGGTCGGGGGGGAATCAGCCCCAGCATTTT,CASSPGSGGNQPQHF
13,TRBJ1-1,NA,TRBV7-3,TGTGCCAGCAGCTTTACCGGGAACACTGAAGCTTTCTTT,CASSFTGNTEAFF
19,TRBJ2-1,NA,TRBV7-8,TGTGCCAGCAGCCCCAAGGGCGTAGCGCTTGCAGTCTCCTACAATGAGCAGTTCTTC,CASSPKGVALAVSYNEQFF
14,TRBJ2-5,TRBD1,TRBV19,TGTGCCAGTAGTACAGGACAGGCCCAAGAGACCCAGTACTTC,CASSTGQAQETQYF
15,TRBJ1-6,NA,TRBV6-5,TGTGCCAGCAGTTACACCAAGCCCTATAATTCACCCCTCCACTTT,CASSYTKPYNSPLHF